This record concerns one T cell receptor beta chain sequence. There are 16 residues in the CDR3. V was pared by 0 bases and J by 6 bases, with 15 bases between. Looked up from germline, CDR1 is MNHNY and CDR2 is SVGAGI (reference sequence). Seattle researchers signed up patients amid active infection and tracked them longitudinally. This sample was included in a study of blood T cell repertoires in COVID-19. Study-wide context: From the United States, Italy and Spain came samples of acute and convalescent COVID-19. T cells, B-cell-depleted T cells, or PBMCs supplied cDNA or gDNA.

As originally analysed: For nucleated cells, counts were estimated from reference gene primer amplification. Assay used: immunoSEQ multiplex PCR; TCRdb lists only in-frame clones, some missing. V, J and clone size derive from that table, while D and trimming were established from the DNA sequence. The repertoire consists of more than 150,000 clones, with roughly 79% occurring once and the leading ten covering around 12%. The source of this sequence is an elderly woman with COVID-19, enrolled during active disease. V and J are TRBV6-6 and TRBJ2-1, with D possibly TRBD2 on 5 matching bases. The specimen sequenced was peripheral blood. The CDR3 loop is CASSYSKDSYSNEQFF. In DNA form, the CDR3 reads TGTGCCAGCAGTTACTCGAAGGACTCCTACTCCAATGAGCAGTTCTTC.